This T cell receptor beta chain was obtained from a study of chemoradiotherapy in HPV16-positive cancers. Germline CDR1 is SNHLY and CDR2 is FYNNEI. Trimming pared 5 bases from V and 7 bases from J, leaving 8 bases between. The CDR3 sequence is 11 residues long. Assay used: immunoSEQ multiplex PCR; TCRdb lists only in-frame clones, some missing. The repertoire has thousands of clones, 91% of them found once; the top ten carry around 3.1%. This receptor was taken from a human donor with HPV-associated anogenital cancer. The sequencing used tumor tissue, collected from a patient who underwent chemoradiotherapy. The chain couples TRBV2 to TRBJ1-2, with a weak D call TRBD1 (5 bases). The CDR3 loop is CASSRQLGYTF. The CDR3 bases are TGTGCCAGCAGTCGACAGCTTGGCTACACCTTC. Full variable domain (remainder filled in from reference TRBV2 and TRBJ1-2): EPEVTQTPSHQVTQMGQEVILRCVPISNHLYFYWYRQILGQKVEFLVSFYNNEISEKSEIFDDQFSVERPDGSNFTLKIRSTKLEDSAMYFCASSRQLGYTFGSGTRLTVV.